These 2 T cell receptor beta chains originate from one sample sequenced in a study of T cell clonality in common variable immunodeficiency. Produced via immunoSEQ multiplex PCR; TCRdb's table is partial and in-frame only. Reported are 50,000 to 65,000 clones, none seen only once; the ten largest carry roughly 0.83%. Sequencing used peripheral blood mononuclear cells. The receptor set was obtained from a person aged 18-70 years in good health.

This clone was observed at least ten times. The read is 3 residues too short to cover the CDR3 end, so that end is filled in from the germline J gene. This chain uses TRBV20-1 with TRBJ2-3; D uncertain. The germline V gene has CDR1 DFQATT and CDR2 SNEGSKA (reference sequence). The CDR3 has 14 amino acids. The CDR3 loop is CSARPRRNQETQYF. Incomplete CDR3 DNA: TGCAGTGCTAGACCTCGGCGGAACCAAGAGACG.

The sample holds many counts of this clone. The read is 3 residues too short to cover the CDR3 end, so that end is filled in from the germline J gene. The chain joins TRBV3-1 (or the pseudogene TRBV3-2) to TRBJ1-2; no clear D. Between the trimmed V and J ends, which lost 6 bases and 4 bases, there was a span of 12 bases. CDR1 is LGHDT and CDR2 is YNNKEL in the germline V gene (reference sequence). The CDR3 consists of 13 residues. CDR3 sequence: CASSPEPLYGYTF. The DNA read from the CDR3 is TGTGCCAGCAGTCCCGAACCACTCTATGGC.